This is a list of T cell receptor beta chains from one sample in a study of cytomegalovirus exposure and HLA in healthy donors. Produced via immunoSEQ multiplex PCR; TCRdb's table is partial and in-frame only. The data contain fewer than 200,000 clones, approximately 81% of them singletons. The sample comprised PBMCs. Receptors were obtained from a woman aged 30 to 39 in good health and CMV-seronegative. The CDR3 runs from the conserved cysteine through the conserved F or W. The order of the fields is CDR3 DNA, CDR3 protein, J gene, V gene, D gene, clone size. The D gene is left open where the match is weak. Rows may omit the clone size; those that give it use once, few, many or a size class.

CDR3 DNA: TGTGCCAGCAGCACGACAGGGAACTATGGCTACACCTTC
CDR3 protein: CASSTTGNYGYTF
J gene: TRBJ1-2
V gene: TRBV6-1
D gene: TRBD1
clone size: -

CDR3 DNA: TGTGCCAGCAGGGACCTGACAGGGGGAAACACTGAAGCTTTCTTT
CDR3 protein: CASRDLTGGNTEAFF
J gene: TRBJ1-1
V gene: TRBV6-6
D gene: TRBD1
clone size: -

CDR3 DNA: TGTGCCAGCAGCTTAGGGGGGACAGGGGCCCTGAACACTGAAGCCTTCTTT
CDR3 protein: CASSLGGTGALNTEAFF
J gene: TRBJ1-1
V gene: TRBV7-6
D gene: TRBD1
clone size: -

CDR3 DNA: TGCGCCAGCAGCCAAGGGGGGACAGGGGGCGGGCAGTACTTC
CDR3 protein: CASSQGGTGGGQYF
J gene: TRBJ2-7
V gene: TRBV4-3
D gene: TRBD1
clone size: once

CDR3 DNA: TGCGCCAGCAGCCAAGACTGGGGCCTAGCGGGGGAAGAGACCCAGTACTTC
CDR3 protein: CASSQDWGLAGEETQYF
J gene: TRBJ2-5
V gene: TRBV4-3
D gene: TRBD2
clone size: -

CDR3 DNA: TGTGCCAGCAGCGTAGGAAACGGCGGGGGACGCTATGGCTACACCTTC
CDR3 protein: CASSVGNGGGRYGYTF
J gene: TRBJ1-2
V gene: TRBV9
D gene: -
clone size: -

CDR3 DNA: TGTGCCAGCAGCTCGGGACAGAGTAACGAAAAACTGTTTTTT
CDR3 protein: CASSSGQSNEKLFF
J gene: TRBJ1-4
V gene: TRBV28
D gene: TRBD1
clone size: -

CDR3 DNA: TGTGCCAGCAGTTTAATTAGCGGGGGCTACAATGAGCAGTTCTTC
CDR3 protein: CASSLISGGYNEQFF
J gene: TRBJ2-1
V gene: TRBV27
D gene: TRBD2
clone size: -

CDR3 DNA: TGCGCCAGCAGCTTGGCCGCGGGAGTCCCCTACGAGCAGTACTTC
CDR3 protein: CASSLAAGVPYEQYF
J gene: TRBJ2-7
V gene: TRBV5-1
D gene: TRBD2
clone size: few

CDR3 DNA: TGCGCCAGCAGCCCGCAGGGGGCGCAGGGCTACACCTTC
CDR3 protein: CASSPQGAQGYTF
J gene: TRBJ1-2
V gene: TRBV5-1
D gene: TRBD1
clone size: -

CDR3 DNA: TGTGCCAGCAGCTTATTTTTAGGGGATTCACCCCTCCACTTT
CDR3 protein: CASSLFLGDSPLHF
J gene: TRBJ1-6
V gene: TRBV5-6
D gene: -
clone size: -

CDR3 DNA: TGCGCCAGCAGTGAGGGGGAGTTTGGAGATACGCAGTATTTT
CDR3 protein: CASSEGEFGDTQYF
J gene: TRBJ2-3
V gene: TRBV10-1
D gene: -
clone size: few

CDR3 DNA: TGTGCCAGCAGTGGAATAGCGGGACCAGGGTACAATGAGCAGTTCTTC
CDR3 protein: CASSGIAGPGYNEQFF
J gene: TRBJ2-1
V gene: TRBV28
D gene: TRBD2
clone size: -

CDR3 DNA: TGCAGCGCTAAGGGACTCCGATTGGGTGATGAGCAGTTCTTC
CDR3 protein: CSAKGLRLGDEQFF
J gene: TRBJ2-1
V gene: TRBV29-1
D gene: -
clone size: -

CDR3 DNA: TGTGCCAGCCGTCCAATATCTCGGGGAGGGGAGACCCAGTACTTC
CDR3 protein: CASRPISRGGETQYF
J gene: TRBJ2-5
V gene: TRBV2
D gene: TRBD2
clone size: once

CDR3 DNA: TGTGCCAGCAGCTTTTCCAGGGGAAATGCGTACGAGCAGTACTTC
CDR3 protein: CASSFSRGNAYEQYF
J gene: TRBJ2-7
V gene: TRBV11-2
D gene: -
clone size: -

CDR3 DNA: TGCGCCACCAGGGGCCAGACAGGAGCGGGATCGCCTTACGAGCAGTACTTC
CDR3 protein: CATRGQTGAGSPYEQYF
J gene: TRBJ2-7
V gene: TRBV10-2
D gene: -
clone size: few

CDR3 DNA: TGTGCCAGCAGCTCTGGGGCGACTAGCGGGTTTGAAGATACGCAGTATTTT
CDR3 protein: CASSSGATSGFEDTQYF
J gene: TRBJ2-3
V gene: TRBV11-2
D gene: TRBD2
clone size: -

CDR3 DNA: TGTGCCAGCTCACCCGACAGCCAAGAGACCCAGTACTTC
CDR3 protein: CASSPDSQETQYF
J gene: TRBJ2-5
V gene: TRBV18
D gene: -
clone size: -

CDR3 DNA: TGTGCCAGTAGCCCAACAGGGCCCAATCAGCCCCAGCATTTT
CDR3 protein: CASSPTGPNQPQHF
J gene: TRBJ1-5
V gene: TRBV19
D gene: -
clone size: -

CDR3 DNA: TGTGCCAGCAGCTCTTCGGGCCAAGAGACCCAGTACTTC
CDR3 protein: CASSSSGQETQYF
J gene: TRBJ2-5
V gene: TRBV7-9
D gene: -
clone size: -

CDR3 DNA: TGCGCCAGCAGCCAAGCACTAGCGGGAGGGCCGTTCTTC
CDR3 protein: CASSQALAGGPFF
J gene: TRBJ2-1
V gene: TRBV4-3
D gene: TRBD2
clone size: -

CDR3 DNA: TGCGCCAGCAGCTTGGCAGCGGGGGCCTACGAGCAGTACTTC
CDR3 protein: CASSLAAGAYEQYF
J gene: TRBJ2-7
V gene: TRBV5-1
D gene: TRBD2
clone size: once

CDR3 DNA: TGTGCCAGCAGTCCAGGGGTGAACACTGAAGCTTTCTTT
CDR3 protein: CASSPGVNTEAFF
J gene: TRBJ1-1
V gene: TRBV28
D gene: -
clone size: -

CDR3 DNA: TGTGCCAGCGGACAGGGGGGGTTTGGGGCCAACGTCCTGACTTTC
CDR3 protein: CASGQGGFGANVLTF
J gene: TRBJ2-6
V gene: TRBV19
D gene: TRBD1
clone size: -

CDR3 DNA: TGTGCCAGCAGTTCCCAGGGGACAGATACGCAGTATTTT
CDR3 protein: CASSSQGTDTQYF
J gene: TRBJ2-3
V gene: TRBV5-4
D gene: -
clone size: -

CDR3 DNA: TGTGCCAGCGGGGCCTATCAGCCCCAGCATTTT
CDR3 protein: CASGAYQPQHF
J gene: TRBJ1-5
V gene: TRBV7-9
D gene: -
clone size: -

CDR3 DNA: TGTGCCAGCAGTGAACTTGGGACTAGCAGTGCCAATGAGCAGTTCTTC
CDR3 protein: CASSELGTSSANEQFF
J gene: TRBJ2-1
V gene: TRBV2
D gene: TRBD2
clone size: -

CDR3 DNA: TGTGCCAGTACCCCGGGACAGAACTATGGCTACACCTTC
CDR3 protein: CASTPGQNYGYTF
J gene: TRBJ1-2
V gene: TRBV19
D gene: TRBD1
clone size: -

CDR3 DNA: TGTGCCAGCAGCTCGGACGGACTAGCGGGAGGGAGTCAGTACTTC
CDR3 protein: CASSSDGLAGGSQYF
J gene: TRBJ2-5
V gene: TRBV9
D gene: TRBD2
clone size: -

CDR3 DNA: TGTGCCAGCACATCGGATAGAGGCTCCTACGAGCAGTACTTC
CDR3 protein: CASTSDRGSYEQYF
J gene: TRBJ2-7
V gene: TRBV7-9
D gene: -
clone size: -

CDR3 DNA: TGTGCCAGCAGCGAATTGTTGGGAGCCCAGCATTTT
CDR3 protein: CASSELLGAQHF
J gene: TRBJ1-5
V gene: TRBV25-1
D gene: -
clone size: -

CDR3 DNA: TGTGCCAGCAGCTATTACAACACAGATACGCAGTATTTT
CDR3 protein: CASSYYNTDTQYF
J gene: TRBJ2-3
V gene: TRBV7-2
D gene: -
clone size: -

CDR3 DNA: TGTGCCAGCAGTCGGACAGGGAATCAGCCCCAGCATTTT
CDR3 protein: CASSRTGNQPQHF
J gene: TRBJ1-5
V gene: TRBV6-5
D gene: TRBD1
clone size: -

CDR3 DNA: TGTGCCAGCGGGAAAACGGACAGACCCTACGAGCAGTACTTC
CDR3 protein: CASGKTDRPYEQYF
J gene: TRBJ2-7
V gene: TRBV14
D gene: -
clone size: -

CDR3 DNA: TGTGCCAGCAGGCGCACCGGGACAGGGTTCCACGAGCAGTACTTC
CDR3 protein: CASRRTGTGFHEQYF
J gene: TRBJ2-7
V gene: TRBV28
D gene: TRBD1
clone size: -

CDR3 DNA: TGTGCCAGCAGTTTATATCCGGGGTATGGCTACACCTTC
CDR3 protein: CASSLYPGYGYTF
J gene: TRBJ1-2
V gene: TRBV28
D gene: -
clone size: -

CDR3 DNA: TGTGCCAGCAGCCAACTAGGGACAACAAACTACGAGCAGTACTTC
CDR3 protein: CASSQLGTTNYEQYF
J gene: TRBJ2-7
V gene: TRBV2
D gene: -
clone size: -

CDR3 DNA: TGTGCCAGCAGCCAGGTCTACACCCGGGGGACTACTGGAAACACCATATATTTT
CDR3 protein: CASSQVYTRGTTGNTIYF
J gene: TRBJ1-3
V gene: TRBV7-9
D gene: -
clone size: once

CDR3 DNA: TGTGCCAGCAGCACCCAGACAGGGGGCGAGCAGTACTTC
CDR3 protein: CASSTQTGGEQYF
J gene: TRBJ2-7
V gene: TRBV7-3
D gene: TRBD1
clone size: -

CDR3 DNA: TGCGCCAGCAGCCAAGACGGTTACAGGAGTAATGAAAAACTGTTTTTT
CDR3 protein: CASSQDGYRSNEKLFF
J gene: TRBJ1-4
V gene: TRBV4-3
D gene: -
clone size: -

CDR3 DNA: TGTGCCAGCAGTGACTTAGGCGGGAGCCGGGGCGAGCAGTACTTC
CDR3 protein: CASSDLGGSRGEQYF
J gene: TRBJ2-7
V gene: TRBV2
D gene: TRBD2
clone size: -

CDR3 DNA: TGTGCCACCTCGGTAAAGAACACCGGGGAGCTGTTTTTT
CDR3 protein: CATSVKNTGELFF
J gene: TRBJ2-2
V gene: TRBV19
D gene: -
clone size: -

CDR3 DNA: TGTGCCAGCAGGGCGGGAGAGTACAATGAGCAGTTCTTC
CDR3 protein: CASRAGEYNEQFF
J gene: TRBJ2-1
V gene: TRBV27
D gene: TRBD2
clone size: -

CDR3 DNA: TGCGCCAGCAGCCAAGGGACAGGGGATGGCTACACCTTC
CDR3 protein: CASSQGTGDGYTF
J gene: TRBJ1-2
V gene: TRBV4-3
D gene: TRBD1
clone size: -

CDR3 DNA: TGTGCCAGCAGCGTTCGGCAGGGGGGCGAGCAGTACTTC
CDR3 protein: CASSVRQGGEQYF
J gene: TRBJ2-7
V gene: TRBV9
D gene: -
clone size: -

CDR3 DNA: TGTGCCAGCAGCGTAGGGACAGGCACCCAGTACGAGCAGTACTTC
CDR3 protein: CASSVGTGTQYEQYF
J gene: TRBJ2-7
V gene: TRBV9
D gene: TRBD1
clone size: -

CDR3 DNA: TGTGCCAGCAGCCAAGATTACGGCCAGGTGGACACTGAAGCTTTCTTT
CDR3 protein: CASSQDYGQVDTEAFF
J gene: TRBJ1-1
V gene: TRBV14
D gene: -
clone size: -